The next 26 T cell receptor beta chains were all read from a single sample in a study of blood T cell repertoires in COVID-19. Sequenced by immunoSEQ multiplex PCR; TCRdb stores in-frame clones only, minus some. The table records 100,000 to 150,000 clones, around 89% of them present only once. What was sequenced was peripheral blood. Receptors were obtained from a man aged 50-60 years with active or convalescent COVID-19.

The chain joins TRBV11-2 to TRBJ2-7, with D maybe TRBD2 (7 bases). The V gene's germline CDR1 is SGHAT and CDR2 FQNNGV. CDR3 length: 17 amino acids. Trimming pared 3 bases from V and 3 bases from J, leaving 21 bases between. DNA of the CDR3: TGTGCCAGCAGCTTGCGGCCTAGCGGAGGGGACATCTACGAGCAGTACTTC. It yields the protein CASSLRPSGGDIYEQYF.

V usage is TRBV11-2 and J usage is TRBJ1-3; D is undetermined. Trimming stripped 2 bases from V and 0 bases from J, with 8 bases between. Germline V gene data show CDR1 as SGHAT and CDR2 as FQNNGV. The CDR3 consists of 15 residues. The CDR3 sequence: CASSLIGASGNTIYF. The DNA of the CDR3 is TGTGCCAGCAGCTTAATCGGTGCCTCTGGAAACACCATATATTTT.

The rearrangement links TRBV19 to TRBJ2-3; D may be TRBD2 (7 bases). Germline CDR1 and CDR2: LNHDA and SQIVND (reference sequence). The CDR3 totals 14 residues. Trimming stripped 3 bases from V and 7 bases from J, with 14 bases between. The CDR3 is CASSMRGGPHTQYF. Written as DNA, the CDR3 is TGTGCCAGTAGTATGAGGGGGGGGCCACATACGCAGTATTTT.

The V call is TRBV5-4, the J call TRBJ2-3, with unresolved D. Germline CDR1 SGHNT, CDR2 YYREEE (reference sequence). The V end was cut by 1 base, the J end by 5 bases, with 11 bases between. The CDR3 runs 14 residues. The CDR3 coding sequence is TGTGCCAGCAGCTTGTCCCGCCGGGTAGATACGCAGTATTTT. Protein: CASSLSRRVDTQYF.

The CDR3 nucleotides read TGTGCCAGCAGCTTAAGGGGTCGGGGGGGAGCTGAAAAACTGTTTTTT. Amino acids: CASSLRGRGGAEKLFF. The chain couples TRBV7-2 to TRBJ1-4; weak D call: TRBD1 (5 bases). Trimming pared 2 bases from V and 7 bases from J, leaving 17 bases between. From germline, CDR1 is SGHTA and CDR2 FQGNSA. This CDR3 spans 16 amino acids.

The V gene is TRBV6-2 or TRBV6-3, the J gene TRBJ2-3, with TRBD1 matching 8 bases. Germline CDR1 MNHEY, CDR2 SVGEGT. This CDR3 spans 16 amino acids. V was pared by 6 bases and J by 1 base, with 9 bases of the junction left unmatched. The CDR3 loop is CASSVSGGYGTDTQYF. CDR3 coding DNA: TGTGCCAGCAGCGTTTCAGGGGGCTATGGCACAGATACGCAGTATTTT.

This chain uses TRBV7-9 with TRBJ1-1; possible D gene TRBD1, 6 bases. Germline CDR1 reads SEHNR; CDR2 reads FQNEAQ (reference sequence). V dropped 6 bases and J dropped 9 bases, with 14 bases sitting between them. The CDR3 is 12 residues long. The CDR3 DNA follows: TGTGCCAGCAGATTTAACAGGGTACAAGCTTTCTTT. Translated, it gives CASRFNRVQAFF.

The chain employs TRBV7-2 and TRBJ2-5, with D possibly being TRBD2 (7 bases). Germline CDR1 and CDR2: SGHTA and FQGNSA. The CDR3 is 16 amino acids. The V end was cut by 3 bases, the J end by 6 bases, with 20 bases between. CDR3 bases: TGTGCCAGCAGCTTGGGGGGGACATTCACCGGGAAGACCCAGTACTTC. It translates to CASSLGGTFTGKTQYF.

The rearrangement links TRBV25-1 to TRBJ1-4, with D perhaps TRBD1 (5 bases). The CDR3 spans 16 residues. Trimming shortened V by 4 bases and J by 4 bases, and 16 bases separated the two germline ends. Germline loops: CDR1 MGHDK, CDR2 SYGVNS. Here the CDR3 DNA reads TGTGCCAGCAGTGCACGGGGGGGGAGATATAATGAAAAACTGTTTTTT. It codes for CASSARGGRYNEKLFF.

This clone was observed a single time. The chain employs TRBV18 and TRBJ2-3; 11 bases are shared with TRBD2. The germline V gene encodes CDR1 KGHSH and CDR2 LQKENI. J was trimmed by 4 bases and V by 4 bases; bases with no gene match: 7. There are 16 residues in the CDR3. CDR3 protein: CASSLQLAGESDTQYF. The CDR3 bases are TGTGCCAGCTCACTGCAACTAGCGGGAGAATCAGATACGCAGTATTTT. Full variable domain (missing parts from reference TRBV18 and TRBJ2-3): NAGVMQNPRHLVRRRGQEARLRCSPMKGHSHVYWYRQLPEEGLKFMVYLQKENIIDESGMPKERFSAEFPKEGPSILRIQQVVRGDSAAYFCASSLQLAGESDTQYFGPGTRLTVL.

V is TRBV28 and J is TRBJ1-3; D is undetermined. This CDR3 has 17 residues. Germline V CDR1 and CDR2: MDHEN, SYDVKM. V was trimmed by 5 bases and J by 0 bases, leaving 17 bases between them. CDR3 DNA sequence: TGTGCCAGCAGTCCATCTCCGTGGCGGGGCTCTGGAAACACCATATATTTT. Translating gives CASSPSPWRGSGNTIYF.

The rearrangement uses TRBV4-1 and TRBJ1-2, with unresolved D. This CDR3 has 14 amino acids. Germline V CDR1 and CDR2: MGHRA, YSYEKL. Trimming removed 4 bases at V and 8 bases at J, with 17 bases between. CDR3 in DNA: TGCGCCAGCAGCCCGATGGGCCTTTCAGTGGGCTACACCTTC. This encodes CASSPMGLSVGYTF.

V gene TRBV7-9 combines with J gene TRBJ1-2; TRBD1 is a possible D gene (5 bases). The CDR3 consists of 16 residues. Looked up from germline, CDR1 is SEHNR and CDR2 is FQNEAQ (reference sequence). V gave up 5 bases and J gave up 8 bases, with 24 bases separating them. The CDR3 is CASSGAGTSGERGYTF. CDR3 nucleotides: TGTGCCAGCAGCGGTGCAGGGACTTCGGGTGAGAGGGGCTACACCTTC. The entire variable domain, with the rest obtained from reference TRBV7-9 and TRBJ1-2, is as follows: DTGVSQNPRHKITKRGQNVTFRCDPISEHNRLYWYRQTLGQGPEFLTYFQNEAQLEKSRLLSDRFSAERPKGSFSTLEIQRTEQGDSAMYLCASSGAGTSGERGYTFGSGTRLTVV.

V and J are TRBV4-1 and TRBJ1-2, with D tentatively TRBD1 (5 bases). The CDR3 runs 16 residues. Trimming left V 0 bases short and J 6 bases short, with 17 bases between. CDR1 is MGHRA, CDR2 YSYEKL, per germline. The CDR3 protein is CASSQDQGLRINGYTF. In nucleotides, the CDR3 is TGCGCCAGCAGCCAAGATCAGGGTCTAAGGATAAATGGCTACACCTTC.

V is TRBV7-8 and J is TRBJ2-2; D is uncertain. There are 12 residues in the CDR3. The V end was cut by 5 bases, the J end by 5 bases, with 6 bases between. Germline V gene sequence: CDR1 SGHVS, CDR2 FQNEAQ. The CDR3 loop is CASSRRTGELFF. The CDR3 coding sequence is TGTGCCAGCAGCCGGCGGACCGGGGAGCTGTTTTTT.

V is TRBV14 and J is TRBJ2-2; 8 bases are a match to TRBD2. The V gene end was trimmed by 1 base and the J gene end by 1 base; junction bases not matched to a gene: 8. In germline, CDR1 is SGHDN, CDR2 FVKESK. This CDR3 is 18 amino acids long. The CDR3 DNA reads TGTGCCAGCAGCCAAGCGAGGAGGCTAGCGGGGAACACCGGGGAGCTGTTTTTT. The encoded protein is CASSQARRLAGNTGELFF.

This chain connects TRBV5-1 to TRBJ2-1; TRBD2 agrees at 9 bases. From germline, CDR1 is SGHRS and CDR2 YFSETQ. The V segment lost 4 bases and the J segment 6 bases; nucleotides outside the gene matches: 11. The CDR3 loop spans 16 amino acids. The CDR3 loop is CASSAGAGGPGNEQFF. CDR3 DNA sequence: TGCGCCAGCAGCGCGGGTGCGGGAGGGCCGGGCAATGAGCAGTTCTTC.

The chain combines TRBV7-8 with TRBJ1-2; D gene uncertain. The CDR3 length is 14 residues. V shed 2 bases and J shed 6 bases, with 13 bases lying between them. Germline V gene sequence: CDR1 SGHVS, CDR2 FQNEAQ. CDR3 in DNA: TGTGCCAGCAGCTTAACGCGGGATAATCATGGCTACACCTTC. It specifies CASSLTRDNHGYTF.

This chain uses TRBV6-2 or TRBV6-3 with TRBJ2-1, with a possible D match to TRBD1 (6 bases). The CDR3 extends over 15 amino acids. V was trimmed by 2 bases and J by 3 bases, leaving 11 bases between them. CDR1 is MNHEY, CDR2 SVGEGT, per germline. CDR3 sequence: CASSYEGVHYNEQFF. The CDR3 DNA sequence: TGTGCCAGCAGTTACGAGGGGGTCCACTACAATGAGCAGTTCTTC.

This clone showed up just a few times. The CDR3 nucleotides are TGTGCCAGCAGCCCGGACAGGCGTTCACCCCTCCACTTT. This sequence encodes CASSPDRRSPLHF. The chain is built from TRBV5-6 and TRBJ1-6; 7 bases align to TRBD1. J gave up 9 bases and V 4 bases, and 4 bases lay outside the gene matches. This CDR3 is built from 13 residues. In germline, CDR1 is SGHDT, CDR2 YYEEEE. The full variable domain, with the rest looked up from reference TRBV5-6 and TRBJ1-6, is DAGVTQSPTHLIKTRGQQVTLRCSPKSGHDTVSWYQQALGQGPQFIFQYYEEEERQRGNFPDRFSGHQFPNYSSELNVNALLLGDSALYLCASSPDRRSPLHFGNGTRLTVT.

The rearrangement links TRBV27 to TRBJ1-5, with D possibly matching TRBD1 (5 bases). Looked up from germline, CDR1 is MNHEY and CDR2 is SMNVEV (reference sequence). V shed 4 bases and J shed 6 bases, with 10 bases lying between them. The CDR3 is 13 amino acids. CDR3 sequence reads: CASSSGWGQPQHF. The CDR3, as DNA: TGTGCCAGCAGTTCAGGGTGGGGTCAGCCCCAGCATTTT.

This chain joins TRBV6-6 and TRBJ2-1; D possibly corresponds to TRBD2 (6 bases). With 8 bases removed from V and 4 bases from J, the gap between germline ends came to 12 bases. Germline CDR1 MNHNY, CDR2 SVGAGI (reference sequence). This CDR3 region has 13 residues. CDR3 sequence: CASLGTSYNEQFF. The CDR3 nucleotides are TGTGCCAGCTTGGGGACTTCATACAATGAGCAGTTCTTC.

J is TRBJ1-2 and V is TRBV28; 7 nucleotides match TRBD1. The germline gives CDR1 MDHEN, CDR2 SYDVKM. With V trimmed by 3 bases and J by 2 bases, 3 bases remained unmatched. This CDR3 has 14 residues. In DNA form, the CDR3 reads TGTGCCAGCAGTTTCGGGACAGCGAACTATGGCTACACCTTC. It codes for CASSFGTANYGYTF.

The CDR3 nucleotides are TGTGCCACCAGCAGAGAATACCCGGGACAGGCATACGAGCAGTACTTC. This codes for CATSREYPGQAYEQYF. The genes are TRBV15 and TRBJ2-7, with 8 bases aligning to TRBD1. The trim removed 0 bases at V and 4 bases at J, leaving 8 bases unmatched. Looked up from germline, CDR1 is LNHNV and CDR2 is YYDKDF (reference sequence). The length of the CDR3 is 16 residues.

The CDR3 DNA is TGTGCCAGCAGCCTGATAGACAGGCCATATCAGCCCCAGCATTTT. This gives the protein CASSLIDRPYQPQHF. V usage is TRBV21-1 and J usage is TRBJ1-5; TRBD1 is the table's D call, not checked against the DNA. TRBV21-1 corresponds to a pseudogene. This CDR3 contains 15 residues.

This chain uses TRBV19 with TRBJ1-1; a possible D gene is TRBD1 (5 bases). Germline V gives CDR1 LNHDA, CDR2 SQIVND (reference sequence). V gave up 3 bases and J gave up 4 bases, with 15 bases separating them. This CDR3 has 15 residues. Here the CDR3 reads CASSIAPGVSTEAFF. DNA for the CDR3: TGTGCCAGTAGTATCGCCCCGGGGGTAAGCACTGAAGCTTTCTTT.